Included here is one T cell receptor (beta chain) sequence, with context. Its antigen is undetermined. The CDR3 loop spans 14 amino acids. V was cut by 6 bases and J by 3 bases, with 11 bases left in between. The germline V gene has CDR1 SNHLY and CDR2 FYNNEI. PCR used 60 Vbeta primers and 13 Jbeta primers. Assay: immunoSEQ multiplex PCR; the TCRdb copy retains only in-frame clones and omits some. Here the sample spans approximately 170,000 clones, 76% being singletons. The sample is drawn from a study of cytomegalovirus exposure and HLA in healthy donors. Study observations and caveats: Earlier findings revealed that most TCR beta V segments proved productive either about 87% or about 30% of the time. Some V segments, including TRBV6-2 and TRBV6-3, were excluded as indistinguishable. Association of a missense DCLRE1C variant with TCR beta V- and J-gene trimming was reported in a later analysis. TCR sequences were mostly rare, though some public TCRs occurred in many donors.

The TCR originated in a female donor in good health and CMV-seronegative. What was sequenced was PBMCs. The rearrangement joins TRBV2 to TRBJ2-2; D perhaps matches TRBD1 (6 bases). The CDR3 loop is CASSHPGDTGELFF. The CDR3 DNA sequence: TGTGCCAGCAGCCACCCAGGGGACACCGGGGAGCTGTTTTTT.